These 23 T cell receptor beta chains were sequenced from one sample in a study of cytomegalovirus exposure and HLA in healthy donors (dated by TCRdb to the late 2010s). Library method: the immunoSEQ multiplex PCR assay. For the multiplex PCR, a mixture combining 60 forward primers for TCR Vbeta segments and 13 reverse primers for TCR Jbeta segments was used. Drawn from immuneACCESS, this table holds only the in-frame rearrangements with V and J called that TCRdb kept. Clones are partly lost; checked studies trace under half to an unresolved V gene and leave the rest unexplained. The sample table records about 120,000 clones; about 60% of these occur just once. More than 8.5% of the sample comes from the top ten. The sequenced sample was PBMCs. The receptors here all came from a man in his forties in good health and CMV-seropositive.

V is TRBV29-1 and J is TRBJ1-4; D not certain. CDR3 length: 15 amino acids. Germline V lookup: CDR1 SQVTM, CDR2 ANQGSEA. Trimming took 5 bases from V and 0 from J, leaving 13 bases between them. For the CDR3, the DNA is TGCAGCGTTAAGTTATTAGAAGCAACTAATGAAAAACTGTTTTTT. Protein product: CSVKLLEATNEKLFF.

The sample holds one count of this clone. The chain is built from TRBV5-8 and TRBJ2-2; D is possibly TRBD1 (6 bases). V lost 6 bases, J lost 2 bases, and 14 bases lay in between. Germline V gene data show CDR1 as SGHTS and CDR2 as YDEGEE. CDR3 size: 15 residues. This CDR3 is CASILQGSNTGELFF. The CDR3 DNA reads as TGTGCCAGCATCCTGCAGGGGAGTAACACCGGGGAGCTGTTTTTT. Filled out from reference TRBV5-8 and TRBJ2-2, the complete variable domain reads EAGVTQSPTHLIKTRGQQATLRCSPISGHTSVYWYQQALGLGLQFLLWYDEGEERNRGNFPPRFSGRQFPNYSSELNVNALELEDSALYLCASILQGSNTGELFFGEGSRLTVL.

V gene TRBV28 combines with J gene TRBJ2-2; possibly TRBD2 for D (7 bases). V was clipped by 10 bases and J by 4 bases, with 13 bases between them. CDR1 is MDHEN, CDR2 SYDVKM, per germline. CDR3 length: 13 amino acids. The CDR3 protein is CATRGAITGELFF. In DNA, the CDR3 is TGTGCCACCCGGGGGGCCATCACCGGGGAGCTGTTTTTT.

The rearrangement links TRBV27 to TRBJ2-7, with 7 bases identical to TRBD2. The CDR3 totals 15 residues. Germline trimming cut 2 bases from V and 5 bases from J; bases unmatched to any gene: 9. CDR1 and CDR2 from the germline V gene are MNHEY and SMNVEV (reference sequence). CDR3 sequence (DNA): TGTGCCAGCAGTTTAAGTTGGGGGGGTTGGGACGAGCAGTACTTC. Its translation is CASSLSWGGWDEQYF.

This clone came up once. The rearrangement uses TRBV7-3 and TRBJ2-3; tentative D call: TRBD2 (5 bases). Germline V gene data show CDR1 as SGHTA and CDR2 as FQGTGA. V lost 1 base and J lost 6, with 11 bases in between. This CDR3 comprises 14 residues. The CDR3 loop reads CASSLMSWRDTQYF. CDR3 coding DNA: TGTGCCAGCAGCTTAATGTCGTGGAGGGATACGCAGTATTTT.

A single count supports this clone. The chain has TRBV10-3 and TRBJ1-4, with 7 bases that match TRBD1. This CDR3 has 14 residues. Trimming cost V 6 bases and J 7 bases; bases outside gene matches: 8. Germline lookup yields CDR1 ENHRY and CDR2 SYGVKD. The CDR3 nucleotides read TGTGCCATCAGGGGAGACAGGGTGGGTGAAAAACTGTTTTTT. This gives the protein CAIRGDRVGEKLFF.

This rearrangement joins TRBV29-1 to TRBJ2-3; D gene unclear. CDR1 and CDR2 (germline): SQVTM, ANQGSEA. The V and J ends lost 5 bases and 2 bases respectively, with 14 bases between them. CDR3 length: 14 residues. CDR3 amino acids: CSVNGPIFTDTQYF. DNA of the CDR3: TGCAGCGTTAATGGGCCGATCTTCACAGATACGCAGTATTTT.

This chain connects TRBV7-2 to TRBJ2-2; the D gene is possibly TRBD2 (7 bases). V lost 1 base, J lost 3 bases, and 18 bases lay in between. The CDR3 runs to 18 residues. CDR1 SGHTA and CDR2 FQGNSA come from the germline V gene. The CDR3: CASSLGGGGLKYTGELFF. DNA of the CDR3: TGTGCCAGCAGCTTAGGAGGGGGGGGACTAAAATACACCGGGGAGCTGTTTTTT.

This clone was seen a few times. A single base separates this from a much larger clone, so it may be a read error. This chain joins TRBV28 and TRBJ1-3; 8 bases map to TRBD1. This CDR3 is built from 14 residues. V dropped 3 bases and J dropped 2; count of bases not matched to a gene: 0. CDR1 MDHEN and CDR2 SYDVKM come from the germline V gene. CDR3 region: CASSLDRAGNTIYF. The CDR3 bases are TGTGCCAGCAGTTTGGACAGGGCTGGAAACACCATATATTTT.

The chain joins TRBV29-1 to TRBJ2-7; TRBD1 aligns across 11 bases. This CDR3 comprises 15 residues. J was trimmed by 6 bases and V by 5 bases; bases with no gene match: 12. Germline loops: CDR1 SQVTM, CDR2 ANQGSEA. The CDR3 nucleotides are TGCAGCGTTATATACGCCGGGACAGGGGGAGGCGAGCAGTACTTC. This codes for CSVIYAGTGGGEQYF.

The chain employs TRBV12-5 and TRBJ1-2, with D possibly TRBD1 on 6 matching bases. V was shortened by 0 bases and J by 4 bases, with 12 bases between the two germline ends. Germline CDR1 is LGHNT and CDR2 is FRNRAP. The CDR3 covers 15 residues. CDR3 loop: CASGLVPATGYGYTF. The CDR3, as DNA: TGTGCTAGTGGTTTGGTGCCTGCGACAGGCTATGGCTACACCTTC.

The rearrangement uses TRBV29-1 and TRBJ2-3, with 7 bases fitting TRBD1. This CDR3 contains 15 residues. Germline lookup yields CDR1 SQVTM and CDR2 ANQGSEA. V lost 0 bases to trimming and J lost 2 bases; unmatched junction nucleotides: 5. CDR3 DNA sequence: TGCAGCGTTGAAGACCCCGGGACAGCCACAGATACGCAGTATTTT. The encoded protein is CSVEDPGTATDTQYF.

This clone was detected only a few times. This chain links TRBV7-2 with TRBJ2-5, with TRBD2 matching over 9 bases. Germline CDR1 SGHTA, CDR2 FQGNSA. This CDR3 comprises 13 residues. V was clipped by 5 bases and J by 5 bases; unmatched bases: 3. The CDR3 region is CASSAGLAETQYF. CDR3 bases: TGTGCCAGCAGCGCAGGACTAGCGGAGACCCAGTACTTC. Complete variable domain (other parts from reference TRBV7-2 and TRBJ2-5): GAGVSQSPSNKVTEKGKDVELRCDPISGHTALYWYRQSLGQGLEFLIYFQGNSAPDKSGLPSDRFSAERTGGSVSTLTIQRTQQEDSAVYLCASSAGLAETQYFGPGTRLLVL.

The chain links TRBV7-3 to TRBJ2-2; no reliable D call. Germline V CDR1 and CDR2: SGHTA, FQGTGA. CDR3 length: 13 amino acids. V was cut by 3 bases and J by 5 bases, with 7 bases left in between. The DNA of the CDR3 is TGTGCCAGCAGCTTCAGTTCGACCGGGGAGCTGTTTTTT. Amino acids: CASSFSSTGELFF.

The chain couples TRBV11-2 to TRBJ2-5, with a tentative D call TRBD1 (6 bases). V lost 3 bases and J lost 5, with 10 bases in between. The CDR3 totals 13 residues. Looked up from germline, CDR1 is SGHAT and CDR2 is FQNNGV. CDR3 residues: CASSFNREETQYF. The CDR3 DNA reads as TGTGCCAGCAGCTTTAACAGGGAGGAGACCCAGTACTTC.

CDR3 bases: TGTGCCAGCAGTTTCTCCCTAGCTTTCTTAAACTACGAGCAGTACTTC. Encoded protein: CASSFSLAFLNYEQYF. This rearrangement joins TRBV28 to TRBJ2-7; D perhaps matches TRBD2 (5 bases). CDR3 length: 16 residues. V was pared by 3 bases and J by 3 bases, with 18 bases between. CDR1 and CDR2 (germline): MDHEN, SYDVKM.

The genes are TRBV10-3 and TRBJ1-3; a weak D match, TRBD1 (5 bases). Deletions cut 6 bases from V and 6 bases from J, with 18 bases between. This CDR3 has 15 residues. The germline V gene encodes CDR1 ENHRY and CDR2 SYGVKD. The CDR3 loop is CAISPGHIGVNTIYF. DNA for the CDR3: TGTGCCATCAGCCCCGGACACATTGGTGTAAACACCATATATTTT.

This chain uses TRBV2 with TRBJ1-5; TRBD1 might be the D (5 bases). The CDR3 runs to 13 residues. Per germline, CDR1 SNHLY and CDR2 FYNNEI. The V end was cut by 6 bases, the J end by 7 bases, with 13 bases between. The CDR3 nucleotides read TGTGCCAGCAGAGTAGGAGGGGACCAGCCCCAGCATTTT. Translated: CASRVGGDQPQHF.

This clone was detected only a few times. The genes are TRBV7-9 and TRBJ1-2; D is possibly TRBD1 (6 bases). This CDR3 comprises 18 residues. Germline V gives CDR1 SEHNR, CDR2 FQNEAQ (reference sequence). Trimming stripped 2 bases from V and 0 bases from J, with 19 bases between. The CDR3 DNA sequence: TGTGCCAGCAGCTTATGGTCCGGGGGCGCGGGGGCTAACTATGGCTACACCTTC. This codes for CASSLWSGGAGANYGYTF.

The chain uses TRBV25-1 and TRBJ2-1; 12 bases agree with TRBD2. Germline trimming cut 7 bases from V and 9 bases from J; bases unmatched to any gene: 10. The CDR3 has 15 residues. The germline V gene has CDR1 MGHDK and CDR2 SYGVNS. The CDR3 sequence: CASKGLAGLQGEQFF. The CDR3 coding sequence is TGTGCCAGCAAGGGACTAGCGGGTCTACAGGGTGAGCAGTTCTTC.

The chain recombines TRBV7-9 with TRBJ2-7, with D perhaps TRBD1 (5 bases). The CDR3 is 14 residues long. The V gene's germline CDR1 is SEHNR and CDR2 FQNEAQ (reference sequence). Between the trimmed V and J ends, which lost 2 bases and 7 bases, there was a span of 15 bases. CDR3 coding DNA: TGTGCCAGCAGCTTACAGGGCGCCGTAGAGGAGCAGTACTTC. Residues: CASSLQGAVEEQYF.

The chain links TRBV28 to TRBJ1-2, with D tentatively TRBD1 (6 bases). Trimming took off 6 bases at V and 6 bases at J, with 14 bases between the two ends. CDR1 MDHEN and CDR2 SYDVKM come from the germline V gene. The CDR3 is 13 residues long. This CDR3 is CASRPQGSDGYTF. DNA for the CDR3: TGTGCCAGCAGGCCACAGGGTTCGGATGGCTACACCTTC.

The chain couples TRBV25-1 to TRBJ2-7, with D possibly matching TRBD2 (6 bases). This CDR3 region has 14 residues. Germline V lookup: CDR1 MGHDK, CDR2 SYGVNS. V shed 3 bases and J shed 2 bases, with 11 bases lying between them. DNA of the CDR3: TGTGCCAGCAGTGAGCCGGGAGTAACCTACGAGCAGTACTTC. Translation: CASSEPGVTYEQYF.